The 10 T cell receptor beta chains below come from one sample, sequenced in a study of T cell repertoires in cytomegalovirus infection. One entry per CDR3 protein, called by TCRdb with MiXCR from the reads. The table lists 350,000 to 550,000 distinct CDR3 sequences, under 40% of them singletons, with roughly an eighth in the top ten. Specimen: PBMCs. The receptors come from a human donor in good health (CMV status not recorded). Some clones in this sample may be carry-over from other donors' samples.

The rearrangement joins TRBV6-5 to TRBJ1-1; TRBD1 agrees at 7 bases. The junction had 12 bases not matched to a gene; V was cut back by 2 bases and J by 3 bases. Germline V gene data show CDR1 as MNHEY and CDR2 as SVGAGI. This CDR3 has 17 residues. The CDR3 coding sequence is TGTGCCAGCAGTTACAGGGGGCGACGGTATATCGACACTGAAGCTTTCTTT. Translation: CASSYRGRRYIDTEAFF.

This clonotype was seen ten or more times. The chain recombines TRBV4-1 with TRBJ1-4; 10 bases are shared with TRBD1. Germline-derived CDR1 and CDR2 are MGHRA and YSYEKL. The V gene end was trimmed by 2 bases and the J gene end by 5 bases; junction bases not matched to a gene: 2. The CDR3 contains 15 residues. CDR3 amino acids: CASSQQGQGNEKLFF. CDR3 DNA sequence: TGCGCCAGCAGCCAACAGGGACAGGGGAATGAAAAACTGTTTTTT.

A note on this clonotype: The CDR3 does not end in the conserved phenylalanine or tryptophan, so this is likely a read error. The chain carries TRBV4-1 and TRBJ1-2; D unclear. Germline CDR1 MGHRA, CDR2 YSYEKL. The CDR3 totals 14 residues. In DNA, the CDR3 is TGTGCCAGCAGCCCACAAGAGGTGGATTATGGCTACACCTTA. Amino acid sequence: CASSPQEVDYGYTL.

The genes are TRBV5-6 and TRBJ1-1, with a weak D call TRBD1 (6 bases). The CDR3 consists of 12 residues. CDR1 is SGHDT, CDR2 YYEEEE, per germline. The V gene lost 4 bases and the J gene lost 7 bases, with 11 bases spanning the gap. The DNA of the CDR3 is TGTGCCAGCAGCGTACAGGGTTTTGAAGCTTTCTTT. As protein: CASSVQGFEAFF.

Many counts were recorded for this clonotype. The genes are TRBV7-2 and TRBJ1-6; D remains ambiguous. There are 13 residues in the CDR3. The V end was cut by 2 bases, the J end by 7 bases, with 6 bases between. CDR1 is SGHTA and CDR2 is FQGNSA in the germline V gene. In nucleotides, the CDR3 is TGTGCCAGCAGCTTATCTCACAATTCACCCCTCCACTTT. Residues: CASSLSHNSPLHF.

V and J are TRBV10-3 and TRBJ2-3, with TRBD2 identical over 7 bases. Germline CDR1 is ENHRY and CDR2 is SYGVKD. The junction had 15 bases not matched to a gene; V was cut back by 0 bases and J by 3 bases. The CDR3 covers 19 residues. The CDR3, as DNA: TGTGCCATCAGTGAGTCGATAGGAAGTAAGCGGGGATATACAGATACGCAGTATTTT. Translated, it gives CAISESIGSKRGYTDTQYF.

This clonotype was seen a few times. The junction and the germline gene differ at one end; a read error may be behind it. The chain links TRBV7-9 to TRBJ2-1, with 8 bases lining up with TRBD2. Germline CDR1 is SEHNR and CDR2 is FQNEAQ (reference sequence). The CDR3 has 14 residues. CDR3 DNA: TGTGCCAGCAGCGTAGCCGGGGGGGGCAATGAGCAGTTCTTC. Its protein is CASSVAGGGNEQFF.

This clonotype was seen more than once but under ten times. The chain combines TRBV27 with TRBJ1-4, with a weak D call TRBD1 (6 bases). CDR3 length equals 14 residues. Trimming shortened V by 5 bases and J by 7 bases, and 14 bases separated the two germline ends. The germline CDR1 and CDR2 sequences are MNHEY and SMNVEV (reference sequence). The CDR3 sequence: CASSPIQGFEKLFF. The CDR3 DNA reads TGTGCCAGCAGTCCGATCCAGGGGTTTGAAAAACTGTTTTTT.

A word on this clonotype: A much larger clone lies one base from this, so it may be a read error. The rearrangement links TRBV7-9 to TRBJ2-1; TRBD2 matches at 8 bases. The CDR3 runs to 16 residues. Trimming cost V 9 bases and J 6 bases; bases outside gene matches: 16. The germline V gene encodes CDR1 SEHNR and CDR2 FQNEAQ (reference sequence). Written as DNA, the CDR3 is TGTGCCAGGAGTGCACGGGGGACTAGGGGGACCAATGAGCAGTTCTTC. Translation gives CARSARGTRGTNEQFF.

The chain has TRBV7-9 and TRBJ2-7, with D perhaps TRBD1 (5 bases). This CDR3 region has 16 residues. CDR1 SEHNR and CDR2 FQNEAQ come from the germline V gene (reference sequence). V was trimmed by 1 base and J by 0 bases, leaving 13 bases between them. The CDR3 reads CASSLGSQVVSYEQYF. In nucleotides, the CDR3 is TGTGCCAGCAGCTTAGGCTCACAGGTGGTCTCCTACGAGCAGTACTTC.